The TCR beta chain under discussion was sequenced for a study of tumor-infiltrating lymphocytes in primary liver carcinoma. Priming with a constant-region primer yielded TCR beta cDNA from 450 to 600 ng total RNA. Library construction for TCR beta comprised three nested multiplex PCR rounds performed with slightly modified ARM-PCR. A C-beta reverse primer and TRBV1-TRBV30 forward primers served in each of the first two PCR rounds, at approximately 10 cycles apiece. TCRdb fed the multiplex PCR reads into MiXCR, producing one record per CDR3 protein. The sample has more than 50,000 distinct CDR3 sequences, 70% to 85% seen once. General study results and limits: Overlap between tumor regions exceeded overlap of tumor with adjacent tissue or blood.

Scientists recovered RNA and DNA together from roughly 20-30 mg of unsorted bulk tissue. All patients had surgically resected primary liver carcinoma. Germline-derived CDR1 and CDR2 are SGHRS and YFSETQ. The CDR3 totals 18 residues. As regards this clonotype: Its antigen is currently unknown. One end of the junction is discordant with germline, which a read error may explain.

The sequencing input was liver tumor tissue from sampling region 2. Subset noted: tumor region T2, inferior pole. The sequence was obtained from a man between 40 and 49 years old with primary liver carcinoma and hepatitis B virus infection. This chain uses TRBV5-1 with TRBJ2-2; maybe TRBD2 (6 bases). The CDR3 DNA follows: TGCGCCAGCAGCTTGATGTTTGGAGGGACGGTGAATACCGGGGAGATGTTTTTT. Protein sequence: CASSLMFGGTVNTGEMFF. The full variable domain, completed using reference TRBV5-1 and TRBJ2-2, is KAGVTQTPRYLIKTRGQQVTLSCSPISGHRSVSWYQQTPGQGLQFLFEYFSETQRNKGNFPGRFSGRQFSNSRSEMNVSTLELGDSALYLCASSLMFGGTVNTGEMFFGEGSRLTVL.